The clone carrying this TCR beta chain was observed a handful of times. Its matching antigen is unknown. The data derive from a study of T cell repertoires in cytomegalovirus infection. Study as a whole: Epitope selection comprised recently identified HLA-C-restricted CMV epitopes and well-studied HLA-B-restricted CMV epitopes. CMV infection together with matching HLA type was indicated by public TCR beta signatures. Findings and limits, study-wide: Cumulative frequency of public TCR beta families picked out carriers of CMV plus the relevant HLA. The ex vivo response was dominated by HLA-C-restricted CMV-specific TCR beta clonotypes.

CDR1 and CDR2 from the germline V gene are SGHTA and FQGNSA. The CDR3 has 16 amino acids. With 1 base removed from V and 1 base from J, the gap between germline ends came to 13 bases. MiXCR, applied by TCRdb to the reads, yields one record per CDR3 protein. The sample contains about 130,000 distinct CDR3 sequences, around 32% of which appear only once. Sequencing used CD8+ T cells from cultured PBMCs, obtained from culture after CMV antigen stimulation. This chain links TRBV7-2 with TRBJ2-5; no reliable D call. The sequence was obtained from a human donor in good health (CMV status not recorded). Some clones in this sample may be carry-over from other donors' samples. CDR3 in amino acids: CASSLVGLGSQETQYF. CDR3 coding DNA: TGTGCCAGCAGCTTAGTAGGGTTGGGCAGCCAAGAGACCCAGTACTTC.